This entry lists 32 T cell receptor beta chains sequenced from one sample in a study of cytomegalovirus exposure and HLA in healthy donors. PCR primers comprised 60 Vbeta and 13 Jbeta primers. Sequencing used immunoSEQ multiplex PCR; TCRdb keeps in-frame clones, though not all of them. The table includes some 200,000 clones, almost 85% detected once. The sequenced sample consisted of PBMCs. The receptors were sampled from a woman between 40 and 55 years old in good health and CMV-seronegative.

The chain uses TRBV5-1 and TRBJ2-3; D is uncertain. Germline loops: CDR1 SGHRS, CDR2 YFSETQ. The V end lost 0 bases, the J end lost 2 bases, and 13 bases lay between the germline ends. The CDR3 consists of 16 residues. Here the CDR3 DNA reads TGCGCCAGCAGCTTGGCCTCGAACAGCCTCACAGATACGCAGTATTTT. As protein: CASSLASNSLTDTQYF.

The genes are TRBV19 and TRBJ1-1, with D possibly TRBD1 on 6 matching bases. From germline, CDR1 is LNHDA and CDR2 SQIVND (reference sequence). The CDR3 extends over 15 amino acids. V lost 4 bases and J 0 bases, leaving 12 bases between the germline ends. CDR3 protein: CASSTWDTLNTEAFF. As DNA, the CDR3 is TGTGCCAGTAGTACCTGGGACACTCTGAACACTGAAGCTTTCTTT.

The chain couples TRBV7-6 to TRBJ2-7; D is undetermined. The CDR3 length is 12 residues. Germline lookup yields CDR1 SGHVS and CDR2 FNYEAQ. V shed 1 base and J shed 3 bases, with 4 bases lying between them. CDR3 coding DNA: TGTGCCAGCAGCTTAGGAGACTACGAGCAGTACTTC. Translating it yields CASSLGDYEQYF.

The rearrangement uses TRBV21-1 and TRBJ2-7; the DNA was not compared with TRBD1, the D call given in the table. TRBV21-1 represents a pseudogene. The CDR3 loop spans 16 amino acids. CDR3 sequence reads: CASIPTGQGPLYEQYF. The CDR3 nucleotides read TGTGCCAGCATACCGACGGGACAGGGGCCACTCTACGAGCAGTACTTC.

The CDR3, as DNA: TGTGCCAGCAGTTACAGACAGGCTGGCTACACCTTC. This sequence encodes CASSYRQAGYTF. The chain is built from TRBV6-6 and TRBJ1-2; TRBD1 is a possible D gene (6 bases). Between the trimmed V and J ends, which lost 2 bases and 7 bases, there was a span of 8 bases. The V gene's germline CDR1 is MNHNY and CDR2 SVGAGI (reference sequence). The CDR3 extends over 12 amino acids.

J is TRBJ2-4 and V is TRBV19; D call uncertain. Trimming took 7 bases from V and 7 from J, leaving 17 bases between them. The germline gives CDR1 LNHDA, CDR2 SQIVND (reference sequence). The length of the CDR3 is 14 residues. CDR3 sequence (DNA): TGTGCCAGTAACCCAGGCCCGTCCCCCAACATTCAGTACTTC. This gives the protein CASNPGPSPNIQYF.

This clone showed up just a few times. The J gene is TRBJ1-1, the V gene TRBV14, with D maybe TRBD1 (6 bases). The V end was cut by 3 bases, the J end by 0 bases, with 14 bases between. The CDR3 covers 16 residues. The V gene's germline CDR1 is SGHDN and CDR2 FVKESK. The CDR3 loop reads CASSHRDTLLNTEAFF. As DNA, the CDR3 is TGTGCCAGCAGCCACAGGGACACCTTACTGAACACTGAAGCTTTCTTT.

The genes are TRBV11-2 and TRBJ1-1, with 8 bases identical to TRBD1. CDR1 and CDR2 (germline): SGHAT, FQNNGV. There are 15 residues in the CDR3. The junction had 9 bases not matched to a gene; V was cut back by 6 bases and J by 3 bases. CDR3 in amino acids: CASRFLQGAHTEAFF. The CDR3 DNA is TGTGCCAGCAGGTTTCTCCAGGGGGCCCACACTGAAGCTTTCTTT.

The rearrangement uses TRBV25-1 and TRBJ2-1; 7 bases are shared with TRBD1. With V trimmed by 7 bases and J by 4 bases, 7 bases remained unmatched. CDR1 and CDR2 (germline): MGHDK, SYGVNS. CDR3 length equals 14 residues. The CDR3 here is CASNPGQKYNEQFF. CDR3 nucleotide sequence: TGTGCCAGCAACCCGGGACAGAAATACAATGAGCAGTTCTTC.

CDR3 residues: CASSLSGQVDSPLHF. DNA for the CDR3: TGCGCCAGCAGCTTATCAGGACAAGTGGATTCACCCCTCCACTTT. This chain links TRBV5-1 with TRBJ1-6; tentative D call: TRBD1 (5 bases). This CDR3 spans 15 amino acids. V was shortened by 2 bases and J by 8 bases, with 14 bases between the two germline ends. Germline assignment: CDR1 SGHRS and CDR2 YFSETQ.

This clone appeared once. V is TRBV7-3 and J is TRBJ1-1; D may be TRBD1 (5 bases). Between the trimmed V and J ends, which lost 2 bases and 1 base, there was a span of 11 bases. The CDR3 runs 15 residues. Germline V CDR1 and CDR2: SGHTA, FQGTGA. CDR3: CASSLRGSPNTEAFF. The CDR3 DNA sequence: TGTGCCAGCAGCTTACGGGGGTCCCCGAACACTGAAGCTTTCTTT.

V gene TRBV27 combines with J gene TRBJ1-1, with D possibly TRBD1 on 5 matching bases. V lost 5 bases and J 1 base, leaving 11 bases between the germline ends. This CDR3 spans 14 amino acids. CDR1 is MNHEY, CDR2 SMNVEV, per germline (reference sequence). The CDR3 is CASSRGGGNTEAFF. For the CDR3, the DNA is TGTGCCAGCAGTCGCGGGGGAGGGAACACTGAAGCTTTCTTT.

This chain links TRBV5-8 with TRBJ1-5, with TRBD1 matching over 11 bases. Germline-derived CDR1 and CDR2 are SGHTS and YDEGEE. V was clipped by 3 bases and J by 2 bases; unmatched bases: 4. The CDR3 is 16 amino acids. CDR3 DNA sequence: TGTGCCAGCAGCTCATGGGGACAGGGGGGCAATCAGCCCCAGCATTTT. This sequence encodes CASSSWGQGGNQPQHF.

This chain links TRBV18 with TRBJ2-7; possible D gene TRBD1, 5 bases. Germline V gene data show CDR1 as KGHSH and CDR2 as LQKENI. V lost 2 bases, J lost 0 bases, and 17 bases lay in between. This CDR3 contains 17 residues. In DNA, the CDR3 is TGTGCCAGCTCACCATTCAGGGCTCCGTCAAGCTCCTACGAGCAGTACTTC. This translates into CASSPFRAPSSSYEQYF.

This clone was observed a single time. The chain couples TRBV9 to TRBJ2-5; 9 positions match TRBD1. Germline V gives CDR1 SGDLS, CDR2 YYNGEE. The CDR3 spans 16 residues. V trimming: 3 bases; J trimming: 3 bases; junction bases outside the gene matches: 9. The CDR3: CASSAQAGTGKETQYF. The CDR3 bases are TGTGCCAGCAGCGCCCAAGCGGGGACAGGGAAAGAGACCCAGTACTTC.

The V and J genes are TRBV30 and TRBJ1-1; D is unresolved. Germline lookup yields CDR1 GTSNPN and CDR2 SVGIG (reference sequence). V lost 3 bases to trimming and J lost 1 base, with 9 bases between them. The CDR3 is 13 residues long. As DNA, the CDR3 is TGTGCCTGGAGGGCAACACCGAACACTGAAGCTTTCTTT. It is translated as CAWRATPNTEAFF.

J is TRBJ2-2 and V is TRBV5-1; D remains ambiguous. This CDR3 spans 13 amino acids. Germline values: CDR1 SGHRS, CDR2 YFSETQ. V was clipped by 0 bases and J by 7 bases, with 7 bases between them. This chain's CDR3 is CASSLDPRGELFF. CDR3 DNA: TGCGCCAGCAGCTTGGACCCGCGCGGGGAGCTGTTTTTT.

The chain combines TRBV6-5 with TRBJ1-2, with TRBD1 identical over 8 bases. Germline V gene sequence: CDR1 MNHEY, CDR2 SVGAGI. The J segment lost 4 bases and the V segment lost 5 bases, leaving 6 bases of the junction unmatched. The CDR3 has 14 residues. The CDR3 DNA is TGTGCCAGCAGTCTCAGGGGGCGGGCCTATGGCTACACCTTC. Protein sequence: CASSLRGRAYGYTF.

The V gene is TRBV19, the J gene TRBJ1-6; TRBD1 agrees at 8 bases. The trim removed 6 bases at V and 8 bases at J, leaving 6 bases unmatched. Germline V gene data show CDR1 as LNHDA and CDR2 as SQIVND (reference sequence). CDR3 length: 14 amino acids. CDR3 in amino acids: CASSPDRVHSPLHF. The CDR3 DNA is TGTGCCAGTAGCCCGGACAGGGTTCATTCACCCCTCCACTTT. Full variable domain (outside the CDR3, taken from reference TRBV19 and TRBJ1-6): DGGITQSPKYLFRKEGQNVTLSCEQNLNHDAMYWYRQDPGQGLRLIYYSQIVNDFQKGDIAEGYSVSREKKESFPLTVTSAQKNPTAFYLCASSPDRVHSPLHFGNGTRLTVT.

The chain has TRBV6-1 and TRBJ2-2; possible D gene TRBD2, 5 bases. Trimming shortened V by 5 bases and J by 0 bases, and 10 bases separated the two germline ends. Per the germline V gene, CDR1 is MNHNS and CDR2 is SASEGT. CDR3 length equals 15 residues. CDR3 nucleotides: TGTGCCAGCAGTTCGGGAACTACGAACACCGGGGAGCTGTTTTTT. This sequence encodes CASSSGTTNTGELFF.

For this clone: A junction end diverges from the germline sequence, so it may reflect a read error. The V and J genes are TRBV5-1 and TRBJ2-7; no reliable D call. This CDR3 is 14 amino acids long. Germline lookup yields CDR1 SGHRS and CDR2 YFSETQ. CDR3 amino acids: CASSLGRSAYEQYF. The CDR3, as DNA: TGTGCCAGCAGCTTGGGCAGGTCGGCCTACGAGCAGTACTTC.

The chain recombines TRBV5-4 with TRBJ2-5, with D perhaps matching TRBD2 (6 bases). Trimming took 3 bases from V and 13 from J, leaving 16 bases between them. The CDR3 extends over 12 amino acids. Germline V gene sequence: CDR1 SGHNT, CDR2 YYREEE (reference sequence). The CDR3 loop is CASSSHEGLRYF. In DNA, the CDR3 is TGTGCCAGCAGCTCACACGAGGGACTGCGGTACTTC.

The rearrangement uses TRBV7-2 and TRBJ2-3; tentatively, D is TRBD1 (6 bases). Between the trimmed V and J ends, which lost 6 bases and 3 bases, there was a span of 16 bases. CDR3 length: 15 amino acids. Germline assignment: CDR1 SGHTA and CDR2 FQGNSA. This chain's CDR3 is CASRFQGPGTDTQYF. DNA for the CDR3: TGTGCCAGCAGATTCCAGGGGCCCGGAACAGATACGCAGTATTTT.

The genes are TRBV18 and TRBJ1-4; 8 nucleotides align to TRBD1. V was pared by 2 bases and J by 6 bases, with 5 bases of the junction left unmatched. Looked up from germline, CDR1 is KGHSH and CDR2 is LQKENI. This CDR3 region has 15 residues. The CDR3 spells CASSPRADRDEKLFF. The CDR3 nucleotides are TGTGCCAGCTCACCAAGAGCGGACAGGGATGAAAAACTGTTTTTT.

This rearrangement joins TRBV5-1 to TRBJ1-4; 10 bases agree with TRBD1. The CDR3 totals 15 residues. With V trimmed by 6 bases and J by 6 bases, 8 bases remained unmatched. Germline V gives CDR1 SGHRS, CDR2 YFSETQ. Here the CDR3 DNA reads TGCGCCAGCACCCCCTCCGGGACAGGGGATGAAAAACTGTTTTTT. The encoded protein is CASTPSGTGDEKLFF.

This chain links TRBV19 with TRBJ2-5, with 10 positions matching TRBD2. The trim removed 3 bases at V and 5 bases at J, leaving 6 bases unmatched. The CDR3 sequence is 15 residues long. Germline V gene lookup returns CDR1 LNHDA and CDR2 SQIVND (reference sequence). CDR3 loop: CASSIGAGGLETQYF. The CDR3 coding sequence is TGTGCCAGTAGTATTGGAGCGGGGGGGTTGGAGACCCAGTACTTC.

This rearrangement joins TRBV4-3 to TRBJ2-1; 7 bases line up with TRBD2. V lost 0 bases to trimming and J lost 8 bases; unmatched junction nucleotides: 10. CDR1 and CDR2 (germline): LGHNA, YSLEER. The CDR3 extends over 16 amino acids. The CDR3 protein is CASSQDRDYSHDEQFF. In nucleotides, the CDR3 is TGCGCCAGCAGCCAAGACCGGGACTACTCTCATGATGAGCAGTTCTTC.

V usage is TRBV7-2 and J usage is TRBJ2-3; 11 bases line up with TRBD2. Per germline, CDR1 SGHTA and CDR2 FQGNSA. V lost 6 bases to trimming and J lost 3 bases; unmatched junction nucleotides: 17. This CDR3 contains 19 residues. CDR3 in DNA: TGTGCCAGCAGTCGCCTACTCGTGACTAGCGGGGTGGAGACAGATACGCAGTATTTT. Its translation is CASSRLLVTSGVETDTQYF.

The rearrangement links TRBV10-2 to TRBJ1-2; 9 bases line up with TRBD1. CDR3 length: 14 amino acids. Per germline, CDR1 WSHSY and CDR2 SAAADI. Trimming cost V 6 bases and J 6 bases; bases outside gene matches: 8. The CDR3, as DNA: TGCGCCAGCAGGGAGGGACAGGGTTCACATGGCTACACCTTC. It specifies CASREGQGSHGYTF.

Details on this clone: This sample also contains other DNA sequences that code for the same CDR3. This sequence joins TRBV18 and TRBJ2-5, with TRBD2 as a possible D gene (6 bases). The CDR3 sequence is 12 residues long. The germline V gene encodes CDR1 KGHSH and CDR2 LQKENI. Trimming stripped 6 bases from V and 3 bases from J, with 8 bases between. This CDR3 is CASSSGEETQYF. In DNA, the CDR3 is TGTGCCAGCTCGTCGGGGGAAGAGACCCAGTACTTC.

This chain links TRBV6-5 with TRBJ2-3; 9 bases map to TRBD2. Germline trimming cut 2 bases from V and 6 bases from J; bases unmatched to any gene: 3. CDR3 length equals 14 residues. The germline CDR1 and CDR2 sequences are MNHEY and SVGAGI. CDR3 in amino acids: CASSYGLARDTQYF. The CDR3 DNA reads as TGTGCCAGCAGTTACGGACTAGCGAGGGATACGCAGTATTTT.

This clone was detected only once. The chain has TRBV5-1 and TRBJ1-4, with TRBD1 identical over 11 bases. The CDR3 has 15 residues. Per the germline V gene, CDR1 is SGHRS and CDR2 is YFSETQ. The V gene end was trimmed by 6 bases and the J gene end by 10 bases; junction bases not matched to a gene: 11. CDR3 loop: CASTLDGTGGRKLFF. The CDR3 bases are TGCGCCAGCACTCTTGACGGGACAGGGGGGCGAAAACTGTTTTTT.